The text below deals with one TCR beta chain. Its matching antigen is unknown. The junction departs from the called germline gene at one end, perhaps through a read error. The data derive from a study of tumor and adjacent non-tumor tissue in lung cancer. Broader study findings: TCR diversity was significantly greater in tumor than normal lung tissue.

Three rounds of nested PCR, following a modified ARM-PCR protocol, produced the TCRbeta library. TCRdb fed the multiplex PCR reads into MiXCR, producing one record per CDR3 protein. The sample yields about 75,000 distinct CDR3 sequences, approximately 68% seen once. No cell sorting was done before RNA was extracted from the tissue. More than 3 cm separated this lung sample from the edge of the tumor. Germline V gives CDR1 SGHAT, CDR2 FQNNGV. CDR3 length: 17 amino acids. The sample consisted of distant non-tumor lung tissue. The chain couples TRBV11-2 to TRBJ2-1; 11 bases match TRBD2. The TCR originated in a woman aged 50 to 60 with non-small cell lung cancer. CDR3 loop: CASNLELAGGSYNEQFF. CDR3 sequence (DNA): TGTGCCAGCAACTTAGAGCTAGCGGGAGGCTCTTACAATGAGCAGTTCTTC.